The clone carrying this T cell receptor (beta chain) showed up just a few times. Its matching antigen is unknown. The data were obtained in a study of cytomegalovirus exposure and HLA in healthy donors. Trimming took 3 bases from V and 5 from J, leaving 13 bases between them. This CDR3 spans 15 amino acids. Germline CDR1 reads MGHRA; CDR2 reads YSYEKL. General observations from the study: Across donors, presence/absence analyses took sequencing depth to be roughly uniform. In an earlier analysis, about 90% or about 30%: the productive usage of most TCR beta V segments.

The primer mix had 60 Vbeta and 13 Jbeta primers. Assay: immunoSEQ multiplex PCR; the TCRdb copy retains only in-frame clones and omits some. The profile shows some 33,000 clones, about 60% of them singletons. The sequenced material came from PBMCs. The chain joins TRBV4-1 to TRBJ1-4; D is possibly TRBD1 (5 bases). The sequence derives from a man in his forties or fifties in good health and CMV-seropositive. CDR3 amino acids: CASSQGGTHNEKLFF. CDR3 bases: TGCGCCAGCAGCCAGGGGGGGACCCACAATGAAAAACTGTTTTTT.